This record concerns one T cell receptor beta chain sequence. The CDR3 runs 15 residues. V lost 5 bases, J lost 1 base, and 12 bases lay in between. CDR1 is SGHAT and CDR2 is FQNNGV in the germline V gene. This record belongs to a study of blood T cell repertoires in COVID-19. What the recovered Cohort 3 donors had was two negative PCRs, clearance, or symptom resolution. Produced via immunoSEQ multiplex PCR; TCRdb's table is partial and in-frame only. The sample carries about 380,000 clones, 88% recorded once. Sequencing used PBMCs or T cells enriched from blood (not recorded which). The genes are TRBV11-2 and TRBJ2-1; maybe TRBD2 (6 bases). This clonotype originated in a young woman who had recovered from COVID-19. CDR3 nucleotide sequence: TGTGCCAGCAGCGGAGGGGAGAGGTCCTACAATGAGCAGTTCTTC. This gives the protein CASSGGERSYNEQFF.